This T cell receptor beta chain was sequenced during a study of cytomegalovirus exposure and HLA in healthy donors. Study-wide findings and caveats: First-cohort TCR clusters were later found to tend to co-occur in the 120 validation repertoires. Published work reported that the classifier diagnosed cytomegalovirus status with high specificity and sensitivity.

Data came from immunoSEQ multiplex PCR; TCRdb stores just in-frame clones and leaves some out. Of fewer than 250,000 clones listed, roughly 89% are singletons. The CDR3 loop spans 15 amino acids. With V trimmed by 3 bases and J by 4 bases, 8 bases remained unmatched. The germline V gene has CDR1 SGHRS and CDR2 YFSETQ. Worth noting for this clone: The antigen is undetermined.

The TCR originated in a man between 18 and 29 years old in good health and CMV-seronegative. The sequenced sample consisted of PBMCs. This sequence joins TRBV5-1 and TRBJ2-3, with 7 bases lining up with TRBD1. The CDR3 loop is CASSWTQGVSDTQYF. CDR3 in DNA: TGCGCCAGCAGCTGGACCCAGGGGGTATCAGATACGCAGTATTTT.